The source of this T cell receptor (beta chain) is a study of graft-versus-host responses after intestinal transplantation. The protocol was immunoSEQ multiplex PCR, while the TCRdb copy is restricted to in-frame clones and leaves out a portion. This sample has some 110,000 clones; roughly 90% occur once, and the top ten carry over 0.8%. Of note for this clone: Its antigen is undetermined.

The CDR3 sequence is 16 residues long. The ends lost 3 bases at V and 4 bases at J; junction bases unmatched: 8. Looked up from germline, CDR1 is SQVTM and CDR2 is ANQGSEA. This TCR was recovered from a human donor who received an intestinal transplant. This specimen consisted of unstimulated CD4+ T cells sorted from spleen or lymph node cells, obtained before intestinal transplant. The rearrangement links TRBV29-1 to TRBJ2-3, with 12 bases matching TRBD2. This chain's CDR3 is CSVEVTSGGSSDTQYF. The CDR3, as DNA: TGCAGCGTTGAGGTGACTAGCGGGGGTTCATCAGATACGCAGTATTTT.